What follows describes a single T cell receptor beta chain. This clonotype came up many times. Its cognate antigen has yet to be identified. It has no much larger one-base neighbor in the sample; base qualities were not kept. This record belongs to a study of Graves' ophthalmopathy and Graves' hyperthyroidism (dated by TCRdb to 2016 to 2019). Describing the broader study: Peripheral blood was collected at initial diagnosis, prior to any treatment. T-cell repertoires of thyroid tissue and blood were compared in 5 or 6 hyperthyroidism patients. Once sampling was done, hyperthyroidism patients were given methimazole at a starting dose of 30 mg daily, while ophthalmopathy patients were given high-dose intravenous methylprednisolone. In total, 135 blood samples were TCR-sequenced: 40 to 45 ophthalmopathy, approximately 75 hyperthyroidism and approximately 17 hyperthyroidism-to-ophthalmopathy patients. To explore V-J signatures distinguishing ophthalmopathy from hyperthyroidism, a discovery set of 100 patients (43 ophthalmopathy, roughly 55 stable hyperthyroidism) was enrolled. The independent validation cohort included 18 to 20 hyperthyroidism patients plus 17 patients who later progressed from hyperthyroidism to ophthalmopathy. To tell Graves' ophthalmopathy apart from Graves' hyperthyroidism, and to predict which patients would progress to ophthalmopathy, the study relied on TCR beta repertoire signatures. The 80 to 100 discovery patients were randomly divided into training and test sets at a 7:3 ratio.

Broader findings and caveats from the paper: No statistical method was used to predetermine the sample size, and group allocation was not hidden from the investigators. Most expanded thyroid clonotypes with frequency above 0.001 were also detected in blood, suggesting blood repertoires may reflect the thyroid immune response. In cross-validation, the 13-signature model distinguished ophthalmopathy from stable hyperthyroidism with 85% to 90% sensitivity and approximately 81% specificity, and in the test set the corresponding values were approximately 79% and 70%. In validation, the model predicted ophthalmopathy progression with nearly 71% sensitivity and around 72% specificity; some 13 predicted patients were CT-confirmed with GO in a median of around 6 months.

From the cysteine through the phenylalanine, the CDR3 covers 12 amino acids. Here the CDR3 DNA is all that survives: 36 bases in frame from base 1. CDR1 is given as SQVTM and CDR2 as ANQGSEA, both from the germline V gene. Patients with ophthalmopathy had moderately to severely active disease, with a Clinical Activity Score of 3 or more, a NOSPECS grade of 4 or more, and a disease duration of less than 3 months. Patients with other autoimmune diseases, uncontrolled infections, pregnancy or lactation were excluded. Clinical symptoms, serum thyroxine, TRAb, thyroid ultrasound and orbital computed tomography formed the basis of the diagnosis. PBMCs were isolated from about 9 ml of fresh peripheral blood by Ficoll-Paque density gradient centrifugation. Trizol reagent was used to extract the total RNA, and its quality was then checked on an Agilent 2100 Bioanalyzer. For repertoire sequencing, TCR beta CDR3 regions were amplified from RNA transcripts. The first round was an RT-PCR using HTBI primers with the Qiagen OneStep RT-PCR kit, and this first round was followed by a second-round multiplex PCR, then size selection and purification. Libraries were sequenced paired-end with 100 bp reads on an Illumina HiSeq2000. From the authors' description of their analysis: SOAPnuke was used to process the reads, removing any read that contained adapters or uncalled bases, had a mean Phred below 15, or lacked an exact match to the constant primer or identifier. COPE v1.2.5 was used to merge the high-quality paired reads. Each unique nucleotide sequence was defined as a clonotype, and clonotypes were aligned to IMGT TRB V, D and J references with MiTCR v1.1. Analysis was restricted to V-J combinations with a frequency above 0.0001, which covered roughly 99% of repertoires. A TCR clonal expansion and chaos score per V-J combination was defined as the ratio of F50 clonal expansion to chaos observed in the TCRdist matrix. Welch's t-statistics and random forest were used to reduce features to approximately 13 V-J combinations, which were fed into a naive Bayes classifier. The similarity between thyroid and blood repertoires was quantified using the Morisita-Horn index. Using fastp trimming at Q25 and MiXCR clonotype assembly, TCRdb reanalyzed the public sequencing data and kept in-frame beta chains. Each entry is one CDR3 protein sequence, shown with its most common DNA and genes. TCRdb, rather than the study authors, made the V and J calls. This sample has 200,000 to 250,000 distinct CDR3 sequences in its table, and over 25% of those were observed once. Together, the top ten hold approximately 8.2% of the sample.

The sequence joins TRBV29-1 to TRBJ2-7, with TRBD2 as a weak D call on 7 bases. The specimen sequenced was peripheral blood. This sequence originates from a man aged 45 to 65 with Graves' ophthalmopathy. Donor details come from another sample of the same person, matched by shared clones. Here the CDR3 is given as CTAGASSYEQYF. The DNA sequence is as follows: TGCACCGCGGGGGCTAGCTCCTACGAGCAGTACTTC.